The 9 T cell receptor beta chains in this list originate from one sample, sequenced in a study of cytomegalovirus exposure and HLA in healthy donors. The study ran its PCR with 60 Vbeta and 13 Jbeta primers. Using immunoSEQ multiplex PCR, the repertoire was profiled, and TCRdb retains in-frame clones only, with some absent. The profile shows about 150,000 clones, roughly 70% of them singletons. The sequenced material came from PBMCs. These receptors were collected from a man younger than 40 in good health and CMV-seronegative.

This clone was counted a few times. The CDR3 region has the DNA TGTGCCAGCAGCTTCCAGGACATTTCGCCCCAGCATTTT. Translated: CASSFQDISPQHF. The V call is TRBV9, the J call TRBJ1-5; D perhaps matches TRBD1 (5 bases). Germline loops: CDR1 SGDLS, CDR2 YYNGEE. Trimming removed 4 bases from V and 9 bases from J, with 14 bases in between. This CDR3 has 13 residues.

With regard to this clone: At one end, the junction sequence differs from germline, possibly due to a read error. The rearrangement joins TRBV18 to TRBJ2-4, with D perhaps matching TRBD2 (5 bases). Germline assignment: CDR1 KGHSH and CDR2 LQKENI. CDR3 length: 13 amino acids. The CDR3 coding sequence is TGTGCCAGCTCAATCGGAGGAGAAAACAGTCAGTACTTC. It yields the protein CASSIGGENSQYF.

The CDR3 region is CASSLLQGFDEKLFF. The CDR3 nucleotides read TGTGCCAGCAGCTTATTACAGGGGTTCGATGAAAAACTGTTTTTT. J is TRBJ1-4 and V is TRBV5-6; 7 positions match TRBD1. The CDR3 spans 15 residues. Trimming removed 2 bases from V and 6 bases from J; junction bases left unmatched: 7. Germline-derived CDR1 and CDR2 are SGHDT and YYEEEE.

The chain has TRBV5-1 and TRBJ1-1; the D gene is possibly TRBD1 (5 bases). Deletions cut 4 bases from V and 1 base from J, with 11 bases between. CDR1 SGHRS and CDR2 YFSETQ come from the germline V gene. The CDR3 has 14 residues. The DNA for the CDR3 is TGCGCCAGCAGCCCAGGGACTTCGAACACTGAAGCTTTCTTT. The encoded protein is CASSPGTSNTEAFF.

The rearrangement links TRBV28 to TRBJ1-1, with a tentative D call TRBD1 (6 bases). This CDR3 spans 16 amino acids. Germline CDR1 and CDR2: MDHEN and SYDVKM. V lost 4 bases and J 0 bases, leaving 15 bases between the germline ends. The CDR3: CASSSPRGFMNTEAFF. CDR3 DNA: TGTGCCAGCAGTTCGCCCAGGGGATTCATGAACACTGAAGCTTTCTTT.

Worth noting for this clone: One end of the junction varies from germline; a read error may be responsible. This chain links TRBV7-7 with TRBJ2-1, with a weak D call TRBD2 (6 bases). CDR1 and CDR2 (germline): SSHAT, FNYEAQ (reference sequence). This CDR3 comprises 13 residues. The CDR3 protein is CASSLGGPGEQFF. In DNA form, the CDR3 reads TGTGCTAGCAGCTTAGGAGGGCCTGGGGAGCAGTTCTTC.

The CDR3 region is CASRDSSNTGELFF. The CDR3 DNA reads TGTGCCAGCAGGGACAGCTCGAACACCGGGGAGCTGTTTTTT. The chain joins TRBV28 to TRBJ2-2, with a possible D match to TRBD1 (6 bases). Germline V gene sequence: CDR1 MDHEN, CDR2 SYDVKM. The ends were cut back, 6 bases at V and 0 bases at J, with 8 bases in the middle. CDR3 length: 14 amino acids.

This clone was counted once. This chain links TRBV5-4 with TRBJ1-2; no clear D. Looked up from germline, CDR1 is SGHNT and CDR2 is YYREEE (reference sequence). Trimming stripped 2 bases from V and 1 base from J, with 12 bases between. The CDR3 spans 15 residues. The chain's CDR3 is CASSFSTSNNYGYTF. The CDR3 coding sequence is TGTGCCAGCAGCTTTTCCACGTCTAATAACTATGGCTACACCTTC.

In this sample, this clone turned up a few times. The chain couples TRBV5-1 to TRBJ2-2; D is possibly TRBD2 (6 bases). V was pared by 4 bases and J by 3 bases, with 19 bases between. Germline CDR1 is SGHRS and CDR2 is YFSETQ. The CDR3 runs 17 residues. The DNA for the CDR3 is TGCGCCAGCAGCGCGACGACTAGGGCGAGACACACCGGGGAGCTGTTTTTT. It yields the protein CASSATTRARHTGELFF.